Below, one T cell receptor (beta chain) is given with its context. Its specificity is not known. The data derive from a study of T cell responses to AZD1222 COVID-19 vaccine. V lost 1 base to trimming and J lost 2 bases; unmatched junction nucleotides: 5. CDR1 is SGHTA, CDR2 FQGTGA, per germline. The CDR3 is 15 amino acids. General study results and limits: Nearly half of spike-specific TCRs reportedly target unmutated variant regions. Vaccine-associated CD4 TCRs ranged over spike, dominating at 160-218 and 743-854.

Repertoires were generated with immunoSEQ multiplex PCR, while TCRdb's copy carries only in-frame clones and drops some. The sample has about 120,000 clones; about 87% are singletons. The chain employs TRBV7-3 and TRBJ2-7; 7 nucleotides match TRBD2. This clonotype was obtained from an adult in good health. This specimen was peripheral blood, taken on day 0 of AZD1222 vaccination. CDR3 loop: CASSLSGSIPYEQYF. In DNA, the CDR3 is TGTGCCAGCAGCTTAAGCGGGAGCATCCCCTACGAGCAGTACTTC.